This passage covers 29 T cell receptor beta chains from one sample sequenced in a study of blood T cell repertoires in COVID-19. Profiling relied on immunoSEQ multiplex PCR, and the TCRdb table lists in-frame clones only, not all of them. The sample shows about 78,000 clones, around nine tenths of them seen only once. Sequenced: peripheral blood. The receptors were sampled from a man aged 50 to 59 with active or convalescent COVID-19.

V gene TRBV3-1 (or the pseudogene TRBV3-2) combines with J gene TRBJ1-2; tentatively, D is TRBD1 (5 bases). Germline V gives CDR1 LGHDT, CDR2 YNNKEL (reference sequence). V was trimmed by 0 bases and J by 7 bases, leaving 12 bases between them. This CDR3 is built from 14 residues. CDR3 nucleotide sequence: TGTGCCAGCAGCCAAGAAGGGTCCGGGGGTGGCTACACCTTC. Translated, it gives CASSQEGSGGGYTF.

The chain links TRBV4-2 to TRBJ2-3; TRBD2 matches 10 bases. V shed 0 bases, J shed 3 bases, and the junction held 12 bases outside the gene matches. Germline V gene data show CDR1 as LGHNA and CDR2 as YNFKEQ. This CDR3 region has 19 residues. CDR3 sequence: CASSQESVFTSGKTDTQYF. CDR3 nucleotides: TGTGCCAGCAGCCAAGAAAGCGTATTTACTAGCGGGAAGACAGATACGCAGTATTTT.

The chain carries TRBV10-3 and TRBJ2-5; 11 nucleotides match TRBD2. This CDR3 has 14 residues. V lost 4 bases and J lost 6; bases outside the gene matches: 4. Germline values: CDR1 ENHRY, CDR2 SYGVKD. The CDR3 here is CAISATSGGKTQYF. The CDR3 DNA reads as TGTGCCATCAGTGCCACTAGCGGGGGAAAGACCCAGTACTTC.

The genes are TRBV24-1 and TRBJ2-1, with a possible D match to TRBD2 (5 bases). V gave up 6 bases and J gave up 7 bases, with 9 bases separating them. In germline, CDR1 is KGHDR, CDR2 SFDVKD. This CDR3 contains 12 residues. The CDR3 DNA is TGTGCCACCAGTAAGGAGGAGAATGAGCAGTTCTTC. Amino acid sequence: CATSKEENEQFF.

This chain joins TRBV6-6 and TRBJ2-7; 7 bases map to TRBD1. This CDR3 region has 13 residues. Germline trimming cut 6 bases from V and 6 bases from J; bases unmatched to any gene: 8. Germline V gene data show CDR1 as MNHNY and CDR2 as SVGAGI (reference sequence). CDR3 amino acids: CASSPKQGFEQYV. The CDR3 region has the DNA TGTGCCAGCAGCCCTAAACAGGGGTTCGAGCAGTACGTC.

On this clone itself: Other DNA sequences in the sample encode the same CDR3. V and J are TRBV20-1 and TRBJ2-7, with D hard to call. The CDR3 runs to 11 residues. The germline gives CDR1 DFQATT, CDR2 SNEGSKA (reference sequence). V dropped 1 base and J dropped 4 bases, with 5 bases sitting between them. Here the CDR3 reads CSARAGYEQYV. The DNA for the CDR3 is TGCAGTGCTAGAGCCGGGTACGAGCAGTACGTC.

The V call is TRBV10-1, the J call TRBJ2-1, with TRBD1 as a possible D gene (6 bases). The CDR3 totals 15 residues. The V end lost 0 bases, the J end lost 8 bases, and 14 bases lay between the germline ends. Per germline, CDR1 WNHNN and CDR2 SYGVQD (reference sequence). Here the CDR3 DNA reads TGCGCCAGCAGTGAGTCGGGCACAGGGCCGGATGAGCAGTTCTTC. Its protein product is CASSESGTGPDEQFF.

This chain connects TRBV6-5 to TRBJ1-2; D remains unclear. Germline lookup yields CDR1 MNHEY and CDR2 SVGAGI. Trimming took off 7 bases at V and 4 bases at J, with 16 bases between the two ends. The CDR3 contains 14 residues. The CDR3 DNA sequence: TGTGCCAGCACCGAAGGGAGGGCCGGCTATGGCTACACCTTC. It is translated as CASTEGRAGYGYTF.

CDR3 coding DNA: TGTGCCAGCAGCGTAGACGGCAGCGACTATGGCTACACCTTC. Translated, it gives CASSVDGSDYGYTF. The chain uses TRBV9 and TRBJ1-2; D unresolved. Trimming removed 0 bases at V and 3 bases at J, with 9 bases between. Germline-derived CDR1 and CDR2 are SGDLS and YYNGEE. This CDR3 is built from 14 residues.

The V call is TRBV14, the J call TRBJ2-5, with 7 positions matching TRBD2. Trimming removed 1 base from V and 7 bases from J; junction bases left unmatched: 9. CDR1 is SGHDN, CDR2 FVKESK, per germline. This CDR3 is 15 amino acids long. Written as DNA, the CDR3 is TGTGCCAGCAGCCAAGGTGCTAGCGGAGGAGGGACCCAGTACTTC. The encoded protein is CASSQGASGGGTQYF.

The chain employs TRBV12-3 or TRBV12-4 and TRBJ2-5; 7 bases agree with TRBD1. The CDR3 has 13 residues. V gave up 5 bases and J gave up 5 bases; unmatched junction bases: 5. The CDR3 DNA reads TGTGCCAGCAGTCTACAGGGGACGGAGACCCAGTACTTC. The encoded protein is CASSLQGTETQYF.

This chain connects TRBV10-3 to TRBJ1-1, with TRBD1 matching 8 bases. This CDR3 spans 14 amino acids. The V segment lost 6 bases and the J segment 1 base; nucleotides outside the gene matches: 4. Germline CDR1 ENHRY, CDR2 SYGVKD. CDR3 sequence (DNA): TGTGCCATCAGCCCGGGACAGGAGAACACTGAAGCTTTCTTT. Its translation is CAISPGQENTEAFF.

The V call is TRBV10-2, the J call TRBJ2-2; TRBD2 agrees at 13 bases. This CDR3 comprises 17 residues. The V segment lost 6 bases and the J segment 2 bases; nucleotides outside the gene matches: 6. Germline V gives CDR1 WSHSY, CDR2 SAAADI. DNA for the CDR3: TGCGCCAGCAGCGAACTAGCGGGGGGGCCAAACACCGGGGAGCTGTTTTTT. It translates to CASSELAGGPNTGELFF.

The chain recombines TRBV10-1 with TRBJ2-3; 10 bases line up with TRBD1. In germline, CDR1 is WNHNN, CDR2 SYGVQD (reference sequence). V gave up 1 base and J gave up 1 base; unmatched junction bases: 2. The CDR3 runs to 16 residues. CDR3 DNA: TGCGCCAGCAGTGAGTACGGGACAGGGGGCACAGATACGCAGTATTTT. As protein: CASSEYGTGGTDTQYF.

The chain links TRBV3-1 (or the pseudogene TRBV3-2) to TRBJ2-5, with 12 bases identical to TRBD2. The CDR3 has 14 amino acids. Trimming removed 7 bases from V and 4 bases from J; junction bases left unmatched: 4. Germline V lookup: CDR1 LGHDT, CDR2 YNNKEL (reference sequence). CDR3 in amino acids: CASTLTSGGETQYF. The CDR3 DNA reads TGTGCCAGCACCCTGACTAGCGGGGGAGAGACCCAGTACTTC.

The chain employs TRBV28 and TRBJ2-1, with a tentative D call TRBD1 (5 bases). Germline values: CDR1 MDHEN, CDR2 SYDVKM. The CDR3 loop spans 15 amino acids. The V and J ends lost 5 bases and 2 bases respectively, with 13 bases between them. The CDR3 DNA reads TGTGCCAGCAGTCTATTTCAGGGCGCCTACAATGAGCAGTTCTTC. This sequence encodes CASSLFQGAYNEQFF. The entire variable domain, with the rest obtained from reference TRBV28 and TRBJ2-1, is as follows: DVKVTQSSRYLVKRTGEKVFLECVQDMDHENMFWYRQDPGLGLRLIYFSYDVKMKEKGDIPEGYSVSREKKERFSLILESASTNQTSMYLCASSLFQGAYNEQFFGPGTRLTVL.

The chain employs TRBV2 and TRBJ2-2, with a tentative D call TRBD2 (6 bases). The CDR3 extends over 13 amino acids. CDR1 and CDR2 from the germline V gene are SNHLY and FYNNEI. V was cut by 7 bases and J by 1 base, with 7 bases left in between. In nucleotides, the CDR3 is TGTGCCAGCAACGGGGGGAACACCGGGGAGCTGTTTTTT. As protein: CASNGGNTGELFF.

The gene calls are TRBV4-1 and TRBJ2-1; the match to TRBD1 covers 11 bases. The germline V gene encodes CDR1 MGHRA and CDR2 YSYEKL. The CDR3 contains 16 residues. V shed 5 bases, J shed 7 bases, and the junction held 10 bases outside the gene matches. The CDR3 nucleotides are TGCGCCAGCAGCTCCCAGGGGGACAGGGGGAGAAATGAGCAGTTCTTC. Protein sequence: CASSSQGDRGRNEQFF.

CDR3: CATSASTSGATDTQYF. In DNA form, the CDR3 reads TGTGCCACCAGTGCCTCGACTAGCGGGGCGACAGATACGCAGTATTTT. V is TRBV24-1 and J is TRBJ2-3; 11 bases match TRBD2. The V and J ends lost 5 bases and 3 bases, in that order; junction bases with no gene match: 6. The CDR3 spans 16 residues. The germline V gene has CDR1 KGHDR and CDR2 SFDVKD.

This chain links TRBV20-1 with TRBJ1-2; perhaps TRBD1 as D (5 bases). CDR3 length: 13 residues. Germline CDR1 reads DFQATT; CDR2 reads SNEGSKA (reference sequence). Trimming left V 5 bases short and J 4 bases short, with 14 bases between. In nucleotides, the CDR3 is TGCAGTGCTCGTGAGGGGAGGGTCTATGGCTACACCTTC. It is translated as CSAREGRVYGYTF.

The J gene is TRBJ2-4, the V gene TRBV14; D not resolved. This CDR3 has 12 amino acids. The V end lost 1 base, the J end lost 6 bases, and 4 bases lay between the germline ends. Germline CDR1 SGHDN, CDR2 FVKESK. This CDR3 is CASSQAGNIQYF. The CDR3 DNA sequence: TGTGCCAGCAGCCAAGCGGGAAACATTCAGTACTTC.

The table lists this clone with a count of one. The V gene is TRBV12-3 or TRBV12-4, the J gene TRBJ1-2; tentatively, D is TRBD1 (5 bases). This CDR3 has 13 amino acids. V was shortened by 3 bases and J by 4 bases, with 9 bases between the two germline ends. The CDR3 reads CASSFEQAYGYTF. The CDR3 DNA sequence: TGTGCCAGCAGTTTTGAACAGGCCTATGGCTACACCTTC.

The CDR3 protein is CASSESMGGNYQQYV. The CDR3 coding sequence is TGCGCCAGCAGTGAGTCAATGGGAGGGAACTACCAGCAGTACGTC. This chain links TRBV10-2 with TRBJ2-7; 7 bases align to TRBD2. This CDR3 spans 15 amino acids. Germline CDR1 reads WSHSY; CDR2 reads SAAADI.

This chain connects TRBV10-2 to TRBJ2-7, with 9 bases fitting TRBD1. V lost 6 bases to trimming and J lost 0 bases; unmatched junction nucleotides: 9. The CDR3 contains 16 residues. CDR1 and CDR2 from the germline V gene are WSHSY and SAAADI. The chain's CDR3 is CASSTPDRGGSYEQYF. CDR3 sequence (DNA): TGCGCCAGCAGCACACCCGACAGGGGGGGCTCCTACGAGCAGTACTTC.

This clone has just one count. CDR3 region: CASTLAGGEETQYF. The CDR3 DNA reads as TGTGCCAGCACCCTAGCGGGGGGGGAAGAGACCCAGTACTTC. The chain has TRBV7-9 and TRBJ2-5; 12 bases agree with TRBD2. CDR1 and CDR2 (germline): SEHNR, FQNEAQ (reference sequence). Trimming at V came to 7 bases and at J to 3 bases, leaving 3 bases not matched to a gene. CDR3 size: 14 residues.

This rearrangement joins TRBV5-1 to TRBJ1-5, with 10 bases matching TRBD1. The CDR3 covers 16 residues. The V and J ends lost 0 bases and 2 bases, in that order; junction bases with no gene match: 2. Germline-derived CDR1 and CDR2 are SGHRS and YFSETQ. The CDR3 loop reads CASSLDGQGGNQPQHF. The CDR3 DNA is TGCGCCAGCAGCTTGGACGGACAGGGGGGCAATCAGCCCCAGCATTTT.

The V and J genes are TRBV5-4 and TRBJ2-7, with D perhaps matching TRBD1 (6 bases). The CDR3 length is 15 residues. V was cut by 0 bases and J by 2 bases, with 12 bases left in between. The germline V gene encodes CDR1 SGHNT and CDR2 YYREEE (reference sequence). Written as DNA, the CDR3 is TGTGCCAGCAGCTTGGGGTCAGGGGTGACCTACGAGCAGTACTTC. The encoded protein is CASSLGSGVTYEQYF.

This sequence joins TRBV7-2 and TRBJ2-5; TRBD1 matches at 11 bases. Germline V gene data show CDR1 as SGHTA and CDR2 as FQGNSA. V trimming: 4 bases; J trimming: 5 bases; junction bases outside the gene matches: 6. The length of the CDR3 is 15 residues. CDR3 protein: CASSWTGGAQETQYF. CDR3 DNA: TGTGCCAGCAGCTGGACAGGGGGCGCCCAGGAGACCCAGTACTTC.

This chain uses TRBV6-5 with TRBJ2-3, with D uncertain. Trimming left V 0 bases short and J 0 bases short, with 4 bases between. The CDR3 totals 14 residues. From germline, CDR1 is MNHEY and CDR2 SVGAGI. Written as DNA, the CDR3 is TGTGCCAGCAGTTACTCTTATAGCACAGATACGCAGTATTTT. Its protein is CASSYSYSTDTQYF.